The 12 T cell receptor beta chains given below trace back to one sample, sequenced in a study of T cell responses to AZD1222 COVID-19 vaccine. Profiled with immunoSEQ multiplex PCR; TCRdb holds only in-frame clones, not every one. The sample records 130,000 to 150,000 clones, around 94% being singletons. The specimen was peripheral blood, collected after recovery from COVID-19. The source of these receptors is an adult who had recovered from COVID-19.

The CDR3 protein is CASSHLRHIYPYGYTF. DNA of the CDR3: TGTGCCAGCAGCCACCTCCGGCATATCTATCCCTATGGCTACACCTTC. The chain is built from TRBV5-4 and TRBJ1-2; D gene unclear. The CDR3 extends over 16 amino acids. CDR1 and CDR2 (germline): SGHNT, YYREEE (reference sequence). Deletions cut 4 bases from V and 4 bases from J, with 20 bases between.

This clone was detected only once. The chain is built from TRBV9 and TRBJ2-1; TRBD1 aligns across 8 bases. Germline trimming cut 2 bases from V and 8 bases from J; bases unmatched to any gene: 9. From germline, CDR1 is SGDLS and CDR2 YYNGEE. The CDR3 consists of 15 residues. CDR3 nucleotides: TGTGCCAGCAGCGTGACAGGGGAGGCAGGGGATGAGCAGTTCTTC. As protein: CASSVTGEAGDEQFF.

The chain uses TRBV7-9 and TRBJ2-2; D might be TRBD1 (5 bases). CDR1 and CDR2 from the germline V gene are SEHNR and FQNEAQ (reference sequence). The CDR3 length is 14 residues. V lost 3 bases, J lost 4 bases, and 9 bases lay in between. CDR3 DNA sequence: TGTGCCAGCAGCTTGGGGCTGCCCACCGGGGAGCTGTTTTTT. Protein product: CASSLGLPTGELFF.

The V gene is TRBV7-9, the J gene TRBJ2-2; 7 bases align to TRBD2. Losses at the gene ends were 2 bases for V and 7 bases for J; bases not matched to a gene: 4. Germline CDR1 reads SEHNR; CDR2 reads FQNEAQ (reference sequence). The CDR3 is made up of 14 amino acids. The CDR3 DNA reads as TGTGCCAGCAGCTTAAGGGAGGGCCTCGGGGAGCTGTTTTTT. As protein: CASSLREGLGELFF.

The rearrangement joins TRBV6-4 to TRBJ2-3; D unresolved. The V gene's germline CDR1 is MRHNA and CDR2 SNTAGT. The V and J ends lost 0 bases and 0 bases respectively, with 7 bases between them. CDR3 length: 15 amino acids. This CDR3 reads CASSDSVGSTDTQYF. In nucleotides, the CDR3 is TGTGCCAGCAGTGACTCGGTAGGGAGCACAGATACGCAGTATTTT.

The rearrangement links TRBV5-1 to TRBJ1-1; unclear D gene. The CDR3 loop spans 13 amino acids. Germline CDR1 and CDR2: SGHRS and YFSETQ. V lost 3 bases and J 8 bases, leaving 14 bases between the germline ends. In DNA form, the CDR3 reads TGCGCCAGCAGCTCGCGAGTGGAGACCGAAGCTTTCTTT. Translation gives CASSSRVETEAFF.

CDR3 coding DNA: TGTGCCAGCAGTTACTCCGGGACAGGGTCTAATGAAAAACTGTTTTTT. Residues: CASSYSGTGSNEKLFF. The genes are TRBV6-5 and TRBJ1-4; TRBD1 matches 9 bases. Germline-derived CDR1 and CDR2 are MNHEY and SVGAGI. The junction had 2 bases not matched to a gene; V was cut back by 0 bases and J by 3 bases. The CDR3 length is 16 residues.

This clone was found a few times. V is TRBV29-1 and J is TRBJ1-1; D is perhaps TRBD1 (6 bases). Trimming removed 6 bases at V and 3 bases at J, with 17 bases between. Germline V gene data show CDR1 as SQVTM and CDR2 as ANQGSEA. The CDR3 runs to 14 residues. In nucleotides, the CDR3 is TGCAGCGTACAGGGCAAGCCGGAGGACACTGAAGCTTTCTTT. Protein: CSVQGKPEDTEAFF.

V is TRBV3-1 (or the pseudogene TRBV3-2) and J is TRBJ2-1; TRBD2 matches at 7 bases. There are 14 residues in the CDR3. After removal of 4 bases from V and 2 bases from J, the junction contained 2 bases not matched to a gene. Germline V lookup: CDR1 LGHDT, CDR2 YNNKEL (reference sequence). The chain's CDR3 is CASSPTSAYNEQFF. CDR3 nucleotides: TGTGCCAGCAGCCCCACTAGCGCCTACAATGAGCAGTTCTTC.

This clone was counted between two and nine times. The chain joins TRBV10-3 to TRBJ2-1, with no clear D. The CDR3 totals 13 residues. Trimming shortened V by 5 bases and J by 7 bases, and 12 bases separated the two germline ends. Germline V gene lookup returns CDR1 ENHRY and CDR2 SYGVKD. The CDR3 DNA reads as TGTGCCATCAGTTGGGATGGCGGTAATGAGCAGTTCTTC. Protein: CAISWDGGNEQFF.

The chain uses TRBV29-1 and TRBJ1-1; weak D call: TRBD1 (6 bases). CDR3 length: 13 amino acids. CDR1 and CDR2 from the germline V gene are SQVTM and ANQGSEA. The ends were cut back, 2 bases at V and 4 bases at J, with 11 bases in the middle. The CDR3 coding sequence is TGCAGCGTTGAACGGGGGGCGGGCACTGAAGCTTTCTTT. Translated, it gives CSVERGAGTEAFF.

The chain links TRBV5-6 to TRBJ1-5, with D unclear. The V gene's germline CDR1 is SGHDT and CDR2 YYEEEE. Trimming removed 1 base at V and 3 bases at J, with 2 bases between. CDR3 size: 12 residues. The CDR3 region is CASSLNNQPQHF. The CDR3 nucleotides read TGTGCCAGCAGCTTGAACAATCAGCCCCAGCATTTT.